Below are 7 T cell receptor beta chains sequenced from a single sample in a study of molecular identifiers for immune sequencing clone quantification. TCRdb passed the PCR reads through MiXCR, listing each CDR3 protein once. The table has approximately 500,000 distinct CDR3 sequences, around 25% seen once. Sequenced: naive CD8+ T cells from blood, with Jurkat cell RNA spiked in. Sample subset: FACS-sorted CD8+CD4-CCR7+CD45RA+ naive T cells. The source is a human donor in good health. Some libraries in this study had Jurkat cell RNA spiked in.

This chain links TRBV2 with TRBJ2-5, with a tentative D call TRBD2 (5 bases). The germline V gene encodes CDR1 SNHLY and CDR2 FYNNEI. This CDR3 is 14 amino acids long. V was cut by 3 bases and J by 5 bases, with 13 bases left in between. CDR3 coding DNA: TGTGCCAGCAGTGAGGAGGACGTTTTTGAGACCCAGTACTTC. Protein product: CASSEEDVFETQYF.

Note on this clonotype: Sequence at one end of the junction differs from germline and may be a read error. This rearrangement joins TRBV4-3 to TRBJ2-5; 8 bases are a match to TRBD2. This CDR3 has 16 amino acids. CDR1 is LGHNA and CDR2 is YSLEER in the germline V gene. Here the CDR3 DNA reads TGCGCCAGCAGCCAAGGATACGGGGGGGCCGGAGAGGCCCAGTACTTC. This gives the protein CASSQGYGGAGEAQYF.

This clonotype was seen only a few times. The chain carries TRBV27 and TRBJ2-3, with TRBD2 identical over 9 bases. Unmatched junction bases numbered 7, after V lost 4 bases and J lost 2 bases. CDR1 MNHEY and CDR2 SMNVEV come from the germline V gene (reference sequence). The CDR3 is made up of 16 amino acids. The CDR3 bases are TGTGCCAGCAGTTATCTGGGACTAGCTGTCACAGATACGCAGTATTTT. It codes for CASSYLGLAVTDTQYF.

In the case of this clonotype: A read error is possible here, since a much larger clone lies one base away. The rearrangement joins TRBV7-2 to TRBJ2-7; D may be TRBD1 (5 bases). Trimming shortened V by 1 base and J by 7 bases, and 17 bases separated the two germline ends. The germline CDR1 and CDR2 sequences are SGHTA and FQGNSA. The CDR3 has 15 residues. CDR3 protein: CASSLVMGLAEEQYF. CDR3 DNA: TGTGCCAGCAGCTTAGTAATGGGGCTTGCGGAGGAGCAGTACTTC.

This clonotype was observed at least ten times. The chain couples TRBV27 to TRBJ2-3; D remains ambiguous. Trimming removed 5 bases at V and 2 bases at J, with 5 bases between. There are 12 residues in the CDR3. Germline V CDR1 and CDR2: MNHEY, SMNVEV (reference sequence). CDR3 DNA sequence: TGTGCCAGCAGTCATCTCACAGATACGCAGTATTTT. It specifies CASSHLTDTQYF.

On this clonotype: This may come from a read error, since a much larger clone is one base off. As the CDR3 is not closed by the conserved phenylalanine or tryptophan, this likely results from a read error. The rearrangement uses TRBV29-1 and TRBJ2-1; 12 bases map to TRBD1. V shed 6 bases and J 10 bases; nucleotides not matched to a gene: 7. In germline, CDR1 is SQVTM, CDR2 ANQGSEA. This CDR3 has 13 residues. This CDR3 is CSVLGQGAGEQFL. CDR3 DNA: TGCAGCGTCCTGGGACAGGGGGCTGGAGAGCAGTTCCTC.

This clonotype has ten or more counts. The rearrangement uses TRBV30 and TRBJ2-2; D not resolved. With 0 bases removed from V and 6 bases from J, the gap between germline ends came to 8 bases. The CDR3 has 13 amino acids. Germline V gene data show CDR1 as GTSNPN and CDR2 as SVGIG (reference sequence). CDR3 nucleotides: TGTGCCTGGAGTGTAGGCGGAGCCGGGGAGCTGTTTTTT. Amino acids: CAWSVGGAGELFF.